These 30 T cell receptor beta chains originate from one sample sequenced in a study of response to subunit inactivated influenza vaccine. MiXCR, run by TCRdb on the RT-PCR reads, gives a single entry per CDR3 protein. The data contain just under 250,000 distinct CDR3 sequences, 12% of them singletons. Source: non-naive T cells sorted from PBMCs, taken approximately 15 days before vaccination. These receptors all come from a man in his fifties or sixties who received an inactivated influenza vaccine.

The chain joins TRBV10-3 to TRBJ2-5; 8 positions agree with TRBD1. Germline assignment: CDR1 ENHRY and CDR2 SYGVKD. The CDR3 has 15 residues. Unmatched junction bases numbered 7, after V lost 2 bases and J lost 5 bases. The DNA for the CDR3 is TGTGCCATCAGTGAGGAAGACAGGGGTGGGGAGACCCAGTACTTC. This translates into CAISEEDRGGETQYF.

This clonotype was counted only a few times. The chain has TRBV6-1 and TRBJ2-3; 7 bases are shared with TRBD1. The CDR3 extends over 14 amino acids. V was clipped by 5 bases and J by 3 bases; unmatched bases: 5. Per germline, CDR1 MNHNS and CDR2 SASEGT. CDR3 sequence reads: CASSTPTGTDTQYF. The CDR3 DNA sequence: TGTGCCAGCAGTACCCCGACAGGGACAGATACGCAGTATTTT.

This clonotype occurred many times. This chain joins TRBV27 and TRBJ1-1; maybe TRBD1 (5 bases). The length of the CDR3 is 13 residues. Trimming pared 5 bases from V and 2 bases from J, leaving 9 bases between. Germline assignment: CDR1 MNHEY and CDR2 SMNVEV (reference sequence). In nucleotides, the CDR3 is TGTGCCAGCAGTCTGGGACCAAACACTGAAGCTTTCTTT. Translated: CASSLGPNTEAFF.

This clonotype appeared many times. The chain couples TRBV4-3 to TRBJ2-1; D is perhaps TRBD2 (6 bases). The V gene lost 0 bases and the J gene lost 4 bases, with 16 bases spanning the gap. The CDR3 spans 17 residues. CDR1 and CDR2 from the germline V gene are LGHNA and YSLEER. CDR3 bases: TGCGCCAGCAGCCAAGATGCCCCTAGCGCGGGTTACAATGAGCAGTTCTTC. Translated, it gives CASSQDAPSAGYNEQFF.

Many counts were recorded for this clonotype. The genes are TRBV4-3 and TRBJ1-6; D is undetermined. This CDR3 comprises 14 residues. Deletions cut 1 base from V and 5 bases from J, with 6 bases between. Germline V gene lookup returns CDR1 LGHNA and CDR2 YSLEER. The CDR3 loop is CASSQGRDNSPLHF. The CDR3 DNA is TGCGCCAGCAGCCAAGGCCGGGATAATTCACCCCTCCACTTT.

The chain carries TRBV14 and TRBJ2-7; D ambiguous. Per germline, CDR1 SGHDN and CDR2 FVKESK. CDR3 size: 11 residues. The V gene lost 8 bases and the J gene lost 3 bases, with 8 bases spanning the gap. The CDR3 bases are TGTGCCAGCGCGCGAAACTACGAGCAGTACTTC. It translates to CASARNYEQYF.

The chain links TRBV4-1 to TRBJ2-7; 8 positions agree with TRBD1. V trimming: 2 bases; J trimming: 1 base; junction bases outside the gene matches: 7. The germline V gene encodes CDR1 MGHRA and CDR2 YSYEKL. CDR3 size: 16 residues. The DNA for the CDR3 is TGCGCCAGCAGCCAACAGGGTAGACAGGGGTCCTACGAGCAGTACTTC. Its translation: CASSQQGRQGSYEQYF.

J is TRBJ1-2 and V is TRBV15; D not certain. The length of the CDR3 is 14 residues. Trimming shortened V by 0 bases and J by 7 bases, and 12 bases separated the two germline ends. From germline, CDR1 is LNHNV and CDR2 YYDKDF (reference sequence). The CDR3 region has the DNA TGTGCCACCAGCAGAGATTCAGGATCGGGTGGCTACACCTTC. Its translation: CATSRDSGSGGYTF.

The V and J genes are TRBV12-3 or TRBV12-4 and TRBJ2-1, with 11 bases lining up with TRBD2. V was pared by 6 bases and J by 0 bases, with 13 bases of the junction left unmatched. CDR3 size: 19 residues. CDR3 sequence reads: CASRNHHLAGGLSYNEQFF. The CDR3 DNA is TGTGCCAGCAGGAACCACCACCTAGCGGGGGGCCTCTCCTACAATGAGCAGTTCTTC.

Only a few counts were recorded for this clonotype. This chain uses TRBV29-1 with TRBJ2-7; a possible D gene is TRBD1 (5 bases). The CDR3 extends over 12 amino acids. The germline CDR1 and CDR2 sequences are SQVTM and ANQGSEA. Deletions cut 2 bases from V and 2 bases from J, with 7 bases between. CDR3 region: CSVEQGPYEQYF. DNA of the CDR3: TGCAGCGTTGAACAGGGCCCCTACGAGCAGTACTTC.

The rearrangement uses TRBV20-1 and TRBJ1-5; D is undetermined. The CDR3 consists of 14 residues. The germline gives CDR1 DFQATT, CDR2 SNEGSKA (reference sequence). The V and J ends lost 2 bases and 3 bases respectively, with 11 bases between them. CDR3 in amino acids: CSARSGHNNQPQHF. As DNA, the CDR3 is TGCAGTGCTAGATCGGGTCACAACAATCAGCCCCAGCATTTT.

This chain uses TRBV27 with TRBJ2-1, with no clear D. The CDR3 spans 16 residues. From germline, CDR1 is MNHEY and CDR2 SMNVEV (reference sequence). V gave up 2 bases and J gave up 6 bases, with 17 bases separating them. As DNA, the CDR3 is TGTGCCAGCAGTTTAAGACGGCCGACTGATGGCAATGAGCAGTTCTTC. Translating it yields CASSLRRPTDGNEQFF.

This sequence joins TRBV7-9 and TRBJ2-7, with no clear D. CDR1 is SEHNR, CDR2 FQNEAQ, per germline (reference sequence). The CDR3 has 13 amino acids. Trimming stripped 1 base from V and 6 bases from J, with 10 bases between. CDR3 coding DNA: TGTGCCAGCAGCTTAGACGGTCGGTTCGAGCAGTACTTC. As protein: CASSLDGRFEQYF.

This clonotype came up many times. CDR3 sequence (DNA): TGTGCCAGCAGCTTAGTCGCAGCCGCCTCCTACGAGCAGTACTTC. Its translation: CASSLVAAASYEQYF. This rearrangement joins TRBV7-2 to TRBJ2-7; unclear D gene. Germline V lookup: CDR1 SGHTA, CDR2 FQGNSA. V was cut by 1 base and J by 0 bases, with 10 bases left in between. The CDR3 spans 15 residues.

Here the CDR3 reads CASSREVEQFF. Written as DNA, the CDR3 is TGTGCCAGCAGCCGGGAGGTTGAGCAGTTCTTC. The genes are TRBV5-5 and TRBJ2-1; TRBD2 matches 7 bases. The CDR3 has 11 residues. CDR1 is SGHKS and CDR2 is YYEKEE in the germline V gene (reference sequence). V trimming: 4 bases; J trimming: 9 bases; junction bases outside the gene matches: 1.

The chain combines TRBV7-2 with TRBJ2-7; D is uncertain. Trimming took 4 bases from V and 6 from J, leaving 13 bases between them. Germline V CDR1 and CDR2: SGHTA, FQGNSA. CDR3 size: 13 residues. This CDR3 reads CASSSLARAEQYF. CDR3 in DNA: TGTGCCAGCAGCTCCCTCGCTAGGGCCGAGCAGTACTTC.

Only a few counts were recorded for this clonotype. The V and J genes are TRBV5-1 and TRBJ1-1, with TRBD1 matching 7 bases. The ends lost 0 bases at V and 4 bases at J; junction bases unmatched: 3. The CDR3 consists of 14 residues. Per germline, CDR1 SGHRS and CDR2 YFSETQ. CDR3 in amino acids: CASSLERGLTEAFF. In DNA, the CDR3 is TGCGCCAGCAGCTTGGAAAGGGGGCTCACTGAAGCTTTCTTT.

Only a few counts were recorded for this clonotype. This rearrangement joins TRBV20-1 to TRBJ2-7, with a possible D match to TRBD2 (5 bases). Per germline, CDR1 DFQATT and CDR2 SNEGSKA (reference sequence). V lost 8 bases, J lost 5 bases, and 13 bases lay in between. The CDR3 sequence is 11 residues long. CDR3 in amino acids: CSSDEGNEQYF. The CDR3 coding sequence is TGCAGTTCCGATGAGGGAAACGAGCAGTACTTC.

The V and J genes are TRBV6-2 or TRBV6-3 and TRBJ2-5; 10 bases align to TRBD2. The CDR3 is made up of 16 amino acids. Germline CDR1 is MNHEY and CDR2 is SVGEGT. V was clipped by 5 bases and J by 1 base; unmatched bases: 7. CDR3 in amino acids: CASSRALAGAQETQYF. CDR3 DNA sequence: TGTGCCAGCAGTCGAGCGCTAGCGGGAGCCCAAGAGACCCAGTACTTC.

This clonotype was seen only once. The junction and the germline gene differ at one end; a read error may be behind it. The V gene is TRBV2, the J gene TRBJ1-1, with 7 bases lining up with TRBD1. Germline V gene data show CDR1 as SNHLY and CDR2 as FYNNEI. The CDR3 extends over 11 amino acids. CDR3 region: CASSRRQGPKF. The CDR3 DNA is TGTGCCAGCAGTCGCCGACAGGGCCCAAAATTT.

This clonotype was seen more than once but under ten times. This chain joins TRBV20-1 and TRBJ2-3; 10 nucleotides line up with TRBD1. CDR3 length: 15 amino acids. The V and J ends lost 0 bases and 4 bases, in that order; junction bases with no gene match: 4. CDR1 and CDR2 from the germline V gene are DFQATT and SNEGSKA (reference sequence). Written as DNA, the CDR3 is TGCAGTGCTAGAGATCCGGACAGGGGGGCAGATACGCAGTATTTT. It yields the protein CSARDPDRGADTQYF.

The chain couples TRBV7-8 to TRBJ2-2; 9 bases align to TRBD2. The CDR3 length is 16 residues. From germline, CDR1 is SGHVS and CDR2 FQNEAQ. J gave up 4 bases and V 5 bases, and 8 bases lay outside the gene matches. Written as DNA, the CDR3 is TGTGCCAGCAGCGCTCCTAGCGGGGCCCCCACCGGGGAGCTGTTTTTT. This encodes CASSAPSGAPTGELFF.

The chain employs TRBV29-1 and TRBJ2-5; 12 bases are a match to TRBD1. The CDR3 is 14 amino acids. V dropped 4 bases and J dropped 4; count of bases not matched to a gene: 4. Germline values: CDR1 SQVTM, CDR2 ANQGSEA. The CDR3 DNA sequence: TGCAGCGTTGCGGGGGACAGGGGGCTAGAGACCCAGTACTTC. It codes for CSVAGDRGLETQYF.

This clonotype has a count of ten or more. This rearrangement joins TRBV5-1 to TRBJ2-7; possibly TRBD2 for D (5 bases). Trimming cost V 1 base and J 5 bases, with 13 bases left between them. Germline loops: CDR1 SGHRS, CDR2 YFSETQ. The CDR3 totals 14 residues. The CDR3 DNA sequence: TGCGCCAGCAGCTTGAGAGGGATTGGGCACGAGCAGTACTTC. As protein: CASSLRGIGHEQYF.

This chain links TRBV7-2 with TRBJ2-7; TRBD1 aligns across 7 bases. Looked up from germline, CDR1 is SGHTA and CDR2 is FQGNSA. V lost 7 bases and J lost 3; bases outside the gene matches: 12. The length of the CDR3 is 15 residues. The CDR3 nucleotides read TGTGCCAGCAATAGGGACAGTCGCTTCGTCTACGAGCAGTACTTC. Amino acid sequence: CASNRDSRFVYEQYF.

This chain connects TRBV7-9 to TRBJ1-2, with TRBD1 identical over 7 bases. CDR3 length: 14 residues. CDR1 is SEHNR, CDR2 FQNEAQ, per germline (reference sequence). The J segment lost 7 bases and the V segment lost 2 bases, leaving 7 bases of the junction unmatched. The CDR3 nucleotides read TGTGCCAGCAGCTTATCAGGGGGTGGCATTGGCTACACCTTC. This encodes CASSLSGGGIGYTF.

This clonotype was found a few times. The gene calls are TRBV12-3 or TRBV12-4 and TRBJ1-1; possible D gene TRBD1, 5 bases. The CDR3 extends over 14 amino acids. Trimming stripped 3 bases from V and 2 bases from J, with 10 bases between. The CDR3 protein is CASSLAGDNTEAFF. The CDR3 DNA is TGTGCCAGCAGTTTGGCGGGGGACAACACTGAAGCTTTCTTT.

CDR3 sequence: CAISESYYEQYF. CDR3 DNA: TGTGCCATCAGTGAATCCTACTACGAGCAGTACTTC. The chain is built from TRBV10-3 and TRBJ2-7; D remains unclear. Germline V CDR1 and CDR2: ENHRY, SYGVKD. The V and J ends lost 3 bases and 3 bases respectively, with 6 bases between them. The CDR3 is 12 residues long.

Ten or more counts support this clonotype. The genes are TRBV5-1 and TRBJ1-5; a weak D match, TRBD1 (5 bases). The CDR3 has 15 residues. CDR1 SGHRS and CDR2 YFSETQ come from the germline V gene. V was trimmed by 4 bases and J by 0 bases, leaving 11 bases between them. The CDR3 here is CASSPGSNSNQPQHF. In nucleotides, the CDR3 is TGCGCCAGCAGCCCAGGGAGTAATAGCAATCAGCCCCAGCATTTT.

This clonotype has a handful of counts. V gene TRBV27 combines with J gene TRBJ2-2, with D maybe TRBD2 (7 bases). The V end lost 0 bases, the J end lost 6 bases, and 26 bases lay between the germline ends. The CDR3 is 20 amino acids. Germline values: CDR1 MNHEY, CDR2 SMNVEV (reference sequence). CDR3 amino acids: CASSLSNWGGSVPRSGELFF. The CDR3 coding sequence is TGTGCCAGCAGTTTATCCAATTGGGGGGGCTCCGTCCCAAGATCCGGGGAGCTGTTTTTT.